Described below is a single TCR beta chain sequence and its context. As originally analysed: Amplification of reference gene primers provided the estimated nucleated cell counts. Produced via immunoSEQ multiplex PCR; TCRdb's table is partial and in-frame only. V, J and clone size were drawn from that table, and D and trimming were deduced from the DNA. The sample includes 250,000 to 300,000 clones, 75% to 90% of them seen just once. The data are from a study of blood T cell repertoires in COVID-19. Study details: The United States, Italy and Spain provided the acute and convalescent COVID-19 samples. The analysed material was cDNA or gDNA that came from T cells, B-cell-depleted T cells, or PBMCs.

The CDR3 runs 14 residues. V lost 8 bases to trimming and J lost 7 bases; unmatched junction nucleotides: 8. Germline CDR1 SNHLY, CDR2 FYNNEI. The clonotype comes from a young man with active or convalescent COVID-19. The chain couples TRBV2 to TRBJ1-5, with 10 nucleotides matching TRBD1. The sample taken for sequencing was peripheral blood. The CDR3 region is CASRGTGALQPQHF. The CDR3 DNA reads TGTGCCAGCCGCGGGACAGGGGCTTTGCAGCCCCAGCATTTT.